The TCR beta chain described here comes from a study of cytomegalovirus exposure and HLA in healthy donors. Across the whole study: Earlier, approximately 180 million T cells were analyzed, and some 120 million unique TCR beta sequences were found among them. Whole-study findings and limits: An analysis that came later showed most CMV-associated TCR beta chains appearing HLA-restricted. Further analysis, carried out later, found HLA-associated TCR beta chains more clonally expanded than equally common other chains. The authors enumerated around 150 TCR beta chains as linked to cytomegalovirus.

With respect to this clone: As yet, its antigen is unknown.

This CDR3 is 17 amino acids long. The germline V gene encodes CDR1 MNHEY and CDR2 SMNVEV (reference sequence). The trim removed 4 bases at V and 0 bases at J, leaving 5 bases unmatched. Primers: 60 Vbeta forward and 13 Jbeta reverse. The method was immunoSEQ multiplex PCR; TCRdb's version includes in-frame clones alone and lacks a portion of them. The sample shows around 160,000 clones, roughly four fifths of them seen only once. V and J are TRBV27 and TRBJ2-6; 8 bases map to TRBD2. This TCR derives from a man aged 35 to 55 in good health and CMV-seropositive. Material: PBMCs. The CDR3 loop reads CASSSREGGSGANVLTF. Here the CDR3 DNA reads TGTGCCAGCAGTTCCCGGGAGGGGGGCTCTGGGGCCAACGTCCTGACTTTC.